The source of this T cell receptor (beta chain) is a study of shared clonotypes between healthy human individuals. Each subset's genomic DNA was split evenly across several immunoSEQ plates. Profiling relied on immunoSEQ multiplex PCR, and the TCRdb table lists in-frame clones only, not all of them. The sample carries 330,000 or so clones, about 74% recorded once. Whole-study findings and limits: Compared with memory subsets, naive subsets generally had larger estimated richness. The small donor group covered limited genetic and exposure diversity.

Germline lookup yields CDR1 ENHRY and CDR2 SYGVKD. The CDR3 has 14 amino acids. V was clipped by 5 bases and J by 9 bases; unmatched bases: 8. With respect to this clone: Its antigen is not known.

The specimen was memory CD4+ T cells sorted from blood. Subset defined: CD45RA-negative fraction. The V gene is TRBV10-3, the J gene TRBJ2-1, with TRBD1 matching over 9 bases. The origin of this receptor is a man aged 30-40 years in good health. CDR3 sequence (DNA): TGTGCCATCAGTCGGGACAGGGATGGCAGTGAGCAGTTCTTC. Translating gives CAISRDRDGSEQFF.